This entry lists 18 T cell receptor beta chains sequenced from one sample in a study of shared clonotypes between healthy human individuals. Sequencing used immunoSEQ multiplex PCR; TCRdb keeps in-frame clones, though not all of them. The sample records a few hundred thousand clones, approximately 79% being singletons. Sequencing was done on a sample of memory CD4+ T cells sorted from blood. This sample's subset: CD45RA-negative fraction. These receptors were taken from a man under 40 in good health.

This clone was found a few times. This chain links TRBV29-1 with TRBJ2-1, with D possibly being TRBD1 (6 bases). CDR3 length equals 13 residues. Germline CDR1 is SQVTM and CDR2 is ANQGSEA. Trimming cost V 4 bases and J 4 bases, with 11 bases left between them. The CDR3 loop reads CSVGPGTYNEQFF. The CDR3 DNA reads as TGCAGCGTTGGACCCGGGACATACAATGAGCAGTTCTTC.

V and J are TRBV18 and TRBJ2-7, with TRBD2 matching over 8 bases. The CDR3 length is 14 residues. The trim removed 7 bases at V and 2 bases at J, leaving 7 bases unmatched. CDR1 and CDR2 from the germline V gene are KGHSH and LQKENI. The CDR3 bases are TGTGCCAGCTTAGGGGTAGCGGGGACCTACGAGCAGTACTTC. It yields the protein CASLGVAGTYEQYF.

The V and J genes are TRBV10-1 and TRBJ2-3; a weak D match, TRBD1 (6 bases). Deletions cut 2 bases from V and 0 bases from J, with 12 bases between. Per the germline V gene, CDR1 is WNHNN and CDR2 is SYGVQD (reference sequence). The CDR3 consists of 16 residues. As DNA, the CDR3 is TGCGCCAGCAGTGAGCCCCGGACAGTTAGCACAGATACGCAGTATTTT. It encodes CASSEPRTVSTDTQYF.

The chain joins TRBV7-8 to TRBJ2-7, with D unresolved. Germline CDR1 is SGHVS and CDR2 is FQNEAQ. The CDR3 runs to 15 residues. V lost 5 bases to trimming and J lost 0 bases, with 14 bases between them. This CDR3 is CASSKKTTSSYEQYF. The CDR3 DNA is TGTGCCAGCAGCAAAAAGACGACTTCCTCCTACGAGCAGTACTTC.

The chain couples TRBV15 to TRBJ2-1; the D gene is possibly TRBD2 (6 bases). This CDR3 spans 16 amino acids. Germline lookup yields CDR1 LNHNV and CDR2 YYDKDF (reference sequence). V was trimmed by 0 bases and J by 5 bases, leaving 14 bases between them. The CDR3 DNA is TGTGCCACCAGCAGAGATCGGGGGTCCGCCAACAATGAGCAGTTCTTC. Protein: CATSRDRGSANNEQFF.

This sequence joins TRBV5-4 and TRBJ2-1; 13 nucleotides align to TRBD2. The CDR3 is made up of 15 amino acids. Germline CDR1 SGHNT, CDR2 YYREEE (reference sequence). V shed 5 bases and J 7 bases; nucleotides not matched to a gene: 6. CDR3 bases: TGTGCCAGCAGACCAGGACTAGCGGGAGATAATGAGCAGTTCTTC. This sequence encodes CASRPGLAGDNEQFF.

This sequence joins TRBV18 and TRBJ1-4; TRBD1 matches 7 bases. With V trimmed by 2 bases and J by 7 bases, 10 bases remained unmatched. This CDR3 region has 16 residues. CDR1 KGHSH and CDR2 LQKENI come from the germline V gene. The CDR3 DNA reads as TGTGCCAGCTCACCAGCGACAGGGCGCGCGTCTGAAAAACTGTTTTTT. It translates to CASSPATGRASEKLFF.

The rearrangement uses TRBV12-5 and TRBJ2-1; D gene uncertain. Germline V CDR1 and CDR2: LGHNT, FRNRAP. The V gene lost 5 bases and the J gene lost 7 bases, with 12 bases spanning the gap. The CDR3 has 13 residues. DNA of the CDR3: TGTGCTAGTGGTATCCCGCCCTCTAATGAGCAGTTCTTC. Protein product: CASGIPPSNEQFF.

The chain couples TRBV6-5 to TRBJ2-7, with 10 bases lining up with TRBD1. This CDR3 has 14 residues. Germline CDR1 and CDR2: MNHEY and SVGAGI. V was clipped by 5 bases and J by 7 bases; unmatched bases: 8. The CDR3 loop reads CASSTPGQGREQYF. The DNA of the CDR3 is TGTGCCAGCAGTACACCGGGACAGGGGAGAGAGCAGTACTTC.

The chain couples TRBV7-2 to TRBJ2-7; D is uncertain. The germline CDR1 and CDR2 sequences are SGHTA and FQGNSA. The CDR3 loop spans 14 amino acids. Trimming left V 6 bases short and J 0 bases short, with 12 bases between. The CDR3 nucleotides read TGTGCCAGCAGTTGGGCGGCAGACTCCTACGAGCAGTACTTC. Amino acid sequence: CASSWAADSYEQYF.

The V call is TRBV15, the J call TRBJ2-5; 10 bases map to TRBD1. V dropped 2 bases and J dropped 3; count of bases not matched to a gene: 6. From germline, CDR1 is LNHNV and CDR2 YYDKDF (reference sequence). This CDR3 is 16 amino acids long. The CDR3 DNA sequence: TGTGCCACCAGCAGATCAACCGGGACAGGGGAAGAGACCCAGTACTTC. This translates into CATSRSTGTGEETQYF.

The V call is TRBV18, the J call TRBJ2-7; 11 bases agree with TRBD1. Germline CDR1 is KGHSH and CDR2 is LQKENI. With 3 bases clipped from V and 8 bases from J, the junction kept 6 bases outside the gene matches. The CDR3 loop spans 14 amino acids. The DNA for the CDR3 is TGTGCCAGCTCACCTGGGACAGGGGGGATACAGCAGTACTTC. Its protein is CASSPGTGGIQQYF.

V and J are TRBV11-2 and TRBJ2-7, with TRBD2 identical over 8 bases. Unmatched junction bases numbered 10, after V lost 9 bases and J lost 3 bases. Germline loops: CDR1 SGHAT, CDR2 FQNNGV. This CDR3 region has 14 residues. The CDR3 loop is CASGSLREVYEQYF. The CDR3 DNA reads as TGTGCCAGTGGCTCTTTGCGGGAGGTCTACGAGCAGTACTTC. Full variable domain (remainder filled in from reference TRBV11-2 and TRBJ2-7): EAGVAQSPRYKIIEKRQSVAFWCNPISGHATLYWYQQILGQGPKLLIQFQNNGVVDDSQLPKDRFSAERLKGVDSTLKIQPAKLEDSAVYLCASGSLREVYEQYFGPGTRLTVT.

This clone was detected only a few times. This chain connects TRBV5-6 to TRBJ2-3, with 9 bases aligning to TRBD1. The V and J ends lost 4 bases and 4 bases, in that order; junction bases with no gene match: 7. This CDR3 has 15 residues. Looked up from germline, CDR1 is SGHDT and CDR2 is YYEEEE. CDR3 protein: CASSPDRGLADTQYF. CDR3 in DNA: TGTGCCAGCAGCCCAGACAGGGGGTTGGCAGATACGCAGTATTTT. The full variable domain, in which reference TRBV5-6 and TRBJ2-3 provide the parts outside the CDR3, is DAGVTQSPTHLIKTRGQQVTLRCSPKSGHDTVSWYQQALGQGPQFIFQYYEEEERQRGNFPDRFSGHQFPNYSSELNVNALLLGDSALYLCASSPDRGLADTQYFGPGTRLTVL.

Of note for this clone: This may stem from a read error, because a much larger clone lies one nucleotide away. The same CDR3 arises from other DNA sequences in this sample as well. The genes are TRBV30 and TRBJ1-1; 8 bases are shared with TRBD1. This CDR3 spans 14 amino acids. The germline V gene has CDR1 GTSNPN and CDR2 SVGIG (reference sequence). V lost 2 bases, J lost 1 base, and 3 bases stayed unmatched. The chain's CDR3 is CAWSTGQGNTEAFF. The CDR3 DNA is TGTGCCTGGAGTACCGGACAGGGGAACACTGAAGCTTTCTTT. The full variable domain, rest sourced from reference TRBV30 and TRBJ1-1, is SQTIHQWPATLVQPVGSPLSLECTVEGTSNPNLYWYRQAAGRGLQLLFYSVGIGQISSEVPQNLSASRPQDRQFILSSKKLLLSDSGFYLCAWSTGQGNTEAFFGQGTRLTVV.

The chain joins TRBV2 to TRBJ2-7; D perhaps matches TRBD2 (6 bases). CDR3 size: 13 residues. In germline, CDR1 is SNHLY, CDR2 FYNNEI. V was cut by 2 bases and J by 7 bases, with 12 bases left in between. The CDR3 coding sequence is TGTGCCAGCAGTGAAACTAGCCTAGGAGAGCAGTACTTC. Translation gives CASSETSLGEQYF.

As DNA, the CDR3 is TGTGCCAGCAGGTTAGCGGGAACGAACACCGGGGAGCTGTTTTTT. Amino acids: CASRLAGTNTGELFF. The rearrangement uses TRBV6-6 and TRBJ2-2, with 8 nucleotides matching TRBD2. The J segment lost 0 bases and the V segment lost 6 bases, leaving 3 bases of the junction unmatched. Per the germline V gene, CDR1 is MNHNY and CDR2 is SVGAGI (reference sequence). The CDR3 sequence is 15 residues long.

The chain uses TRBV5-1 and TRBJ1-3; D remains unclear. CDR1 is SGHRS and CDR2 is YFSETQ in the germline V gene. With 1 base removed from V and 0 bases from J, the gap between germline ends came to 11 bases. The CDR3 runs to 16 residues. CDR3 loop: CASSLSVLNSGNTIYF. As DNA, the CDR3 is TGCGCCAGCAGCTTGAGCGTGTTGAACTCTGGAAACACCATATATTTT.